The 16 T cell receptor beta chains below come from one sample, sequenced in a study of CD8 T cells in Susac syndrome. Reverse transcription of roughly 0.45 to 1 ug RNA used random hexamers. Using its own MiXCR run on the immunoSEQ multiplex PCR reads, TCRdb lists one record per CDR3 protein. This table holds approximately 200,000 distinct CDR3 sequences, approximately 95% found once. Sequences were obtained from CD4+ T cells from PBMCs. Receptors originate from a human donor with multiple sclerosis.

V usage is TRBV20-1 and J usage is TRBJ2-7, with TRBD2 identical over 10 bases. After removal of 6 bases from V and 7 bases from J, the junction contained 9 bases not matched to a gene. Germline V CDR1 and CDR2: DFQATT, SNEGSKA (reference sequence). CDR3 length equals 13 residues. This chain's CDR3 is CSATLAGVREQYV. The CDR3 bases are TGCAGTGCGACCCTAGCGGGGGTGCGGGAGCAGTACGTC.

This chain connects TRBV6-1 to TRBJ2-5, with D possibly TRBD2 on 7 matching bases. V was cut by 7 bases and J by 3 bases, with 21 bases left in between. This CDR3 region has 16 residues. From germline, CDR1 is MNHNS and CDR2 SASEGT. CDR3 bases: TGTGCCAGCACCCAGGGGAGGGGGGCAGGTAAAGAGACCCAGTACTTC. This encodes CASTQGRGAGKETQYF.

This chain connects TRBV25-1 to TRBJ1-1, with D unclear. The V gene lost 6 bases and the J gene lost 9 bases, with 14 bases spanning the gap. Germline assignment: CDR1 MGHDK and CDR2 SYGVNS. The CDR3 loop spans 12 amino acids. CDR3 loop: CASRPDLGKAFF. The CDR3 DNA follows: TGTGCCAGCAGGCCGGATCTAGGGAAAGCTTTCTTT.

The chain uses TRBV20-1 and TRBJ2-7; TRBD1 might be the D (5 bases). The CDR3 is 13 amino acids. The germline CDR1 and CDR2 sequences are DFQATT and SNEGSKA (reference sequence). Between the trimmed V and J ends, which lost 1 base and 0 bases, there was a span of 7 bases. CDR3 DNA sequence: TGCAGTGCTAGAGGGCAGGGCTCCTACGAGCAGTACGTC. Encoded protein: CSARGQGSYEQYV.

The V gene is TRBV20-1, the J gene TRBJ2-2, with 12 bases identical to TRBD1. This CDR3 comprises 16 residues. V shed 7 bases and J 4 bases; nucleotides not matched to a gene: 10. The V gene's germline CDR1 is DFQATT and CDR2 SNEGSKA (reference sequence). This chain's CDR3 is CSGWRDRGPGTGELFF. The CDR3 DNA follows: TGCAGTGGGTGGCGGGACAGGGGGCCGGGCACCGGGGAGCTGTTTTTT.

J is TRBJ1-5 and V is TRBV7-9, with 11 bases lining up with TRBD1. Germline assignment: CDR1 SEHNR and CDR2 FQNEAQ (reference sequence). The CDR3 covers 17 residues. Germline trimming cut 1 base from V and 2 bases from J; bases unmatched to any gene: 4. CDR3 DNA sequence: TGTGCCAGCAGCTTAGACCCGGGACAGGGGGGCAATCAGCCCCAGCATTTT. Translating it yields CASSLDPGQGGNQPQHF. Variable domain in full (rest from reference TRBV7-9 and TRBJ1-5): DTGVSQNPRHKITKRGQNVTFRCDPISEHNRLYWYRQTLGQGPEFLTYFQNEAQLEKSRLLSDRFSAERPKGSFSTLEIQRTEQGDSAMYLCASSLDPGQGGNQPQHFGDGTRLSIL.

The V gene is TRBV29-1, the J gene TRBJ2-1; 12 bases are shared with TRBD2. Looked up from germline, CDR1 is SQVTM and CDR2 is ANQGSEA. The CDR3 loop spans 14 amino acids. Trimming took 7 bases from V and 6 from J; bases not matched to a gene: 7. The CDR3 DNA reads TGCAGCGCCAGGACTAGCGGGGCCCCCAATGAGCAGTTCTTC. Amino acid sequence: CSARTSGAPNEQFF.

The chain is built from TRBV12-3 or TRBV12-4 and TRBJ1-2, with TRBD1 matching 11 bases. V shed 1 base and J 7 bases; nucleotides not matched to a gene: 8. This CDR3 is built from 16 residues. The CDR3 coding sequence is TGTGCCAGCAGTTTAGGGACAGGGGGCAGTAACCCTGGCTACACCTTC. It encodes CASSLGTGGSNPGYTF.

In DNA, the CDR3 is TGCGCCAGCAGCCGGGAGGGCAATCAGCCCCAGCATTTT. Residues: CASSREGNQPQHF. The chain links TRBV5-1 to TRBJ1-5; no clear D gene. Germline CDR1 SGHRS, CDR2 YFSETQ. The ends were cut back, 4 bases at V and 2 bases at J, with 7 bases in the middle. The CDR3 covers 13 residues.

This sequence joins TRBV7-2 and TRBJ1-1; TRBD1 aligns across 7 bases. Per germline, CDR1 SGHTA and CDR2 FQGNSA. This CDR3 contains 12 residues. V lost 8 bases and J lost 5; bases outside the gene matches: 5. CDR3 DNA: TGTGCCAGCGGACAGGCGGTGACTGAAGCTTTCTTT. It is translated as CASGQAVTEAFF.

This chain joins TRBV21-1 and TRBJ2-3. TRBV21-1 is a known pseudogene. The CDR3 is 15 amino acids. The CDR3: CASSEASSNTDTQYF. The DNA for the CDR3 is TGTGCCAGCAGCGAGGCGTCCAGTAACACAGATACGCAGTATTTT.

The rearrangement links TRBV29-1 to TRBJ2-3; 9 nucleotides agree with TRBD1. The trim removed 7 bases at V and 6 bases at J, leaving 26 bases unmatched. This CDR3 comprises 19 residues. Germline-derived CDR1 and CDR2 are SQVTM and ANQGSEA. The CDR3 here is CSASLTVEQGAGGWDTQYF. The DNA for the CDR3 is TGCAGCGCCAGCCTAACCGTTGAACAGGGGGCTGGTGGTTGGGATACGCAGTATTTT.

V and J are TRBV15 and TRBJ1-1; D not resolved. The CDR3 extends over 14 amino acids. Germline V gene data show CDR1 as LNHNV and CDR2 as YYDKDF (reference sequence). With 3 bases removed from V and 1 base from J, the gap between germline ends came to 9 bases. CDR3 protein: CATSRSVGNTEAFF. CDR3 coding DNA: TGTGCCACCAGCAGGTCGGTGGGGAACACTGAAGCTTTCTTT.

The chain links TRBV20-1 to TRBJ2-1; 7 bases are a match to TRBD1. The junction had 10 bases not matched to a gene; V was cut back by 5 bases and J by 6 bases. Germline loops: CDR1 DFQATT, CDR2 SNEGSKA (reference sequence). The CDR3 is 14 amino acids. The CDR3 spells CSAGPGQTINEQFF. The CDR3 DNA is TGCAGTGCTGGTCCGGGACAGACGATCAATGAGCAGTTCTTC.

The CDR3 loop is CAWSVSVMNTEAFF. In nucleotides, the CDR3 is TGTGCCTGGAGTGTGTCAGTCATGAACACTGAAGCTTTCTTT. The rearrangement uses TRBV30 and TRBJ1-1; D remains unclear. Trimming removed 0 bases from V and 0 bases from J, with 8 bases in between. This CDR3 has 14 amino acids. CDR1 is GTSNPN, CDR2 SVGIG, per germline (reference sequence).

This chain links TRBV20-1 with TRBJ2-3; 7 bases fit TRBD2. CDR3 length: 14 residues. Germline CDR1 and CDR2: DFQATT and SNEGSKA (reference sequence). The ends lost 3 bases at V and 0 bases at J; junction bases unmatched: 3. The CDR3 loop reads CSASHGGSTDTQYF. The CDR3, as DNA: TGCAGTGCTAGTCACGGGGGGAGCACAGATACGCAGTATTTT.